This T cell receptor beta chain derives from a study of blood T cell repertoires in COVID-19. Study summary: Sites in the United States, Italy and Spain provided acute and convalescent COVID-19 samples. PBMCs, B-cell-depleted T cells, or T cells provided the cDNA or gDNA that made up the material.

In the study's own analysis: Cell counts per sample came from amplifying reference gene primers. The repertoire was sequenced with immunoSEQ multiplex PCR; TCRdb's copy has only in-frame clones and lacks some. V, J and clone size reflect that table, while D and trimming were determined from the DNA. The sample has some 250,000 clones, 82% seen once. Sample: peripheral blood. This receptor was taken from a woman aged 18-29 years with acute or convalescent COVID-19.

The CDR3 sequence: CASRGQGVGGYTF. CDR3 nucleotide sequence: TGTGCCAGCAGGGGACAGGGGGTTGGCGGCTACACCTTC. The chain couples TRBV28 to TRBJ1-2; TRBD1 agrees at 11 bases. The CDR3 loop spans 13 amino acids. Germline V gives CDR1 MDHEN, CDR2 SYDVKM. Trimming took 6 bases from V and 8 from J; bases not matched to a gene: 5.